Listed below are T cell receptor beta chains from one sample, sequenced in a study of early T cells in non-severe SARS-CoV-2 infection. TCRdb itself ran the 5' RACE reads through MiXCR, one entry per CDR3 protein. The sample holds approximately 89,000 distinct CDR3 sequences, about 14% seen once. Material: whole blood. The receptor set was obtained from an adult who was a healthcare worker with PCR-confirmed SARS-CoV-2 infection or an uninfected control (not recorded which). Both conserved end residues are part of each CDR3. A D gene is named only where the DNA matches it firmly. Clone size is not always given. Where it is, it says once, few, many or a class for expanded clones.

clone size: -
J gene: TRBJ2-5
D gene: TRBD1
V gene: TRBV5-1
CDR3 protein: CASSLEDRGIQETQYF
CDR3 DNA: TGCGCCAGCAGCTTGGAGGACAGGGGCATCCAAGAGACCCAGTACTTC

clone size: -
J gene: TRBJ2-5
D gene: -
V gene: TRBV29-1
CDR3 protein: CSVEAGARETQYF
CDR3 DNA: TGCAGCGTTGAAGCTGGAGCTCGAGAGACCCAGTACTTC

clone size: -
J gene: TRBJ2-2
D gene: -
V gene: TRBV6-4
CDR3 protein: CASSPGPYTGELFF
CDR3 DNA: TGTGCCAGCAGCCCGGGTCCATACACCGGGGAGCTGTTTTTT

clone size: few
J gene: TRBJ2-1
D gene: -
V gene: TRBV7-3
CDR3 protein: CASSLTMANEQFF
CDR3 DNA: TGTGCCAGCAGCTTAACCATGGCAAATGAGCAGTTCTTC

clone size: many
J gene: TRBJ2-1
D gene: -
V gene: TRBV19
CDR3 protein: CASSIDIEGNEQFF
CDR3 DNA: TGTGCCAGTAGTATAGATATCGAAGGGAATGAGCAGTTCTTC

clone size: medium-sized
J gene: TRBJ2-1
D gene: -
V gene: TRBV20-1
CDR3 protein: CSARPEREQFF
CDR3 DNA: TGCAGTGCTAGACCCGAAAGGGAGCAGTTCTTC

clone size: many
J gene: TRBJ2-7
D gene: -
V gene: TRBV11-2
CDR3 protein: CASRGGQGRPSYEQYF
CDR3 DNA: TGTGCCAGCAGGGGGGGGCAGGGGCGCCCCTCCTACGAGCAGTACTTC

clone size: -
J gene: TRBJ2-1
D gene: -
V gene: TRBV24-1
CDR3 protein: CATSGSRGNEQFF
CDR3 DNA: TGTGCCACCAGCGGGTCCCGGGGAAATGAGCAGTTCTTC

clone size: -
J gene: TRBJ1-1
D gene: -
V gene: TRBV6-5
CDR3 protein: CASSYSRALNTEAFF
CDR3 DNA: TGTGCCAGCAGTTACTCTAGGGCTCTGAACACTGAAGCTTTCTTT

clone size: -
J gene: TRBJ2-3
D gene: TRBD2
V gene: TRBV7-9
CDR3 protein: CASSLELAGDGKDTQYF
CDR3 DNA: TGTGCCAGCAGCTTAGAGTTGGCGGGAGACGGGAAAGATACGCAGTATTTT

clone size: few
J gene: TRBJ2-1
D gene: -
V gene: TRBV5-4
CDR3 protein: CASSLGGGPTYNEQFF
CDR3 DNA: TGTGCCAGCAGCTTGGGGGGGGGCCCTACCTACAATGAGCAGTTCTTC

clone size: many
J gene: TRBJ2-1
D gene: TRBD2
V gene: TRBV3-1
CDR3 protein: CASSQGLAGGHEQFF
CDR3 DNA: TGTGCCAGCAGCCAAGGACTAGCGGGAGGGCATGAGCAGTTCTTC

clone size: -
J gene: TRBJ1-2
D gene: -
V gene: TRBV19
CDR3 protein: CASSIDSFYGYTF
CDR3 DNA: TGTGCCAGTAGTATAGACAGCTTCTATGGCTACACCTTC

clone size: many
J gene: TRBJ2-7
D gene: TRBD2
V gene: TRBV7-9
CDR3 protein: CASSLGGGPDGEQYF
CDR3 DNA: TGTGCCAGCAGCTTAGGCGGGGGACCGGACGGCGAGCAGTACTTC

clone size: many
J gene: TRBJ1-3
D gene: -
V gene: TRBV5-1
CDR3 protein: CASSLAALANSGNTIYF
CDR3 DNA: TGCGCCAGCAGCTTGGCCGCATTAGCGAACTCTGGAAACACCATATATTTT

clone size: -
J gene: TRBJ2-2
D gene: -
V gene: TRBV29-1
CDR3 protein: CSVVPQINTGELFF
CDR3 DNA: TGCAGCGTTGTGCCTCAGATCAACACCGGGGAGCTGTTTTTT

clone size: many
J gene: TRBJ2-1
D gene: -
V gene: TRBV29-1
CDR3 protein: CSAGTAYNEQFF
CDR3 DNA: TGCAGCGCCGGGACTGCATACAATGAGCAGTTCTTC

clone size: few
J gene: TRBJ2-7
D gene: TRBD1
V gene: TRBV10-1
CDR3 protein: CASSDGQGASYEQYF
CDR3 DNA: TGCGCCAGCAGTGACGGACAGGGGGCTTCCTACGAGCAGTACTTC

clone size: many
J gene: TRBJ1-3
D gene: -
V gene: TRBV6-5
CDR3 protein: CASSYQGGDTIYF
CDR3 DNA: TGTGCCAGCAGTTACCAGGGAGGCGACACCATATATTTT

clone size: -
J gene: TRBJ2-7
D gene: -
V gene: TRBV30
CDR3 protein: CARRQWDEQYF
CDR3 DNA: TGTGCCCGGCGACAGTGGGACGAGCAGTACTTC

clone size: few
J gene: TRBJ2-5
D gene: -
V gene: TRBV7-8
CDR3 protein: CASSQGRKETQYF
CDR3 DNA: TGTGCCAGCAGCCAGGGACGGAAAGAGACCCAGTACTTC

clone size: many
J gene: TRBJ2-3
D gene: TRBD2
V gene: TRBV4-1
CDR3 protein: CASSQAAREESNTQYF
CDR3 DNA: TGCGCCAGCAGCCAAGCTGCGCGGGAGGAGTCTAATACGCAGTATTTT

clone size: few
J gene: TRBJ2-7
D gene: TRBD2
V gene: TRBV9
CDR3 protein: CASSPLGDYLYEQYF
CDR3 DNA: TGTGCCAGCAGCCCCCTAGGGGACTACCTATACGAGCAGTACTTC

clone size: -
J gene: TRBJ2-7
D gene: TRBD1
V gene: TRBV6-2/TRBV6-3
CDR3 protein: CASSYGTGSRSYEQYF
CDR3 DNA: TGTGCCAGCAGTTACGGGACAGGGTCTCGATCCTACGAGCAGTACTTC

clone size: many
J gene: TRBJ1-1
D gene: -
V gene: TRBV27
CDR3 protein: CASSLQRDTEAFF
CDR3 DNA: TGTGCCAGCAGCTTGCAGCGGGACACTGAAGCTTTCTTT

clone size: few
J gene: TRBJ1-1
D gene: -
V gene: TRBV5-1
CDR3 protein: CASSFPGRDTEAFF
CDR3 DNA: TGCGCCAGCAGCTTTCCGGGACGGGACACTGAAGCTTTCTTT